What follows are 13 T cell receptor beta chains derived from one specimen sequenced in a study of Graves' ophthalmopathy and Graves' hyperthyroidism. RNA transcripts were the source from which TCR beta CDR3 regions were amplified. RT-PCR with HTBI primers came first, then second-round multiplex PCR. MiXCR was run by TCRdb on the multiplex PCR reads, yielding one entry per CDR3 protein. The repertoire includes over a million distinct CDR3 sequences, 35% to 40% of them detected once, and over 8.5% sits in the top ten. Sample: peripheral blood or thyroid tissue (not recorded which). These receptors originate from an adult man with Graves' hyperthyroidism.

A note on this clonotype: Because the CDR3 is missing its conserved closing phenylalanine or tryptophan, this is likely a read error. It is unclear where the CDR3 begins or ends on the DNA, so no DNA is shown, and the CDR3 is as TCRdb lists it. The chain recombines TRBV10-3 with TRBJ2-6. 10 amino acids form the CDR3, both terminal residues included. Germline V lookup: CDR1 ENHRY, CDR2 SYGVKD. This CDR3 is CAISESRSET.

At least ten counts were recorded for this clonotype. V gene TRBV19 combines with J gene TRBJ2-5, with 13 bases matching TRBD2. The CDR3 totals 14 residues. Germline values: CDR1 LNHDA, CDR2 SQIVND (reference sequence). Germline trimming cut 4 bases from V and 7 bases from J; bases unmatched to any gene: 3. In nucleotides, the CDR3 is TGTGCCAGTAGTACCGGACTAGCGGGAGTGACCCAGTACTTC. Its translation is CASSTGLAGVTQYF.

V is TRBV7-9 and J is TRBJ2-5; 8 nucleotides match TRBD2. The germline CDR1 and CDR2 sequences are SEHNR and FQNEAQ (reference sequence). V lost 4 bases and J lost 3; bases outside the gene matches: 4. CDR3 length: 14 amino acids. DNA for the CDR3: TGTGCCAGCAGCTCATACGGGGGGGAAGAGACCCAGTACTTC. It codes for CASSSYGGEETQYF.

Ten or more counts support this clonotype. The CDR3 DNA is TGCAGTGCTAGGGCGGGGGCTAACTATGGCTACACCTTC. This codes for CSARAGANYGYTF. The V and J genes are TRBV20-1 and TRBJ1-2, with D maybe TRBD1 (5 bases). This CDR3 contains 13 residues. V was pared by 3 bases and J by 0 bases, with 8 bases between. Germline CDR1 and CDR2: DFQATT and SNEGSKA (reference sequence).

This clonotype was seen only a few times. The chain links TRBV5-4 to TRBJ2-5; 7 nucleotides line up with TRBD1. Germline V gene data show CDR1 as SGHNT and CDR2 as YYREEE (reference sequence). This CDR3 has 14 amino acids. V shed 4 bases and J 3 bases; nucleotides not matched to a gene: 6. The CDR3, as DNA: TGTGCCAGCAGCACAGGACAGGAGAAAGAGACCCAGTACTTC. It codes for CASSTGQEKETQYF.

The table lists this clonotype with many counts. J is TRBJ1-2 and V is TRBV12-3 or TRBV12-4; maybe TRBD1 (6 bases). The CDR3 covers 14 residues. Trimming shortened V by 5 bases and J by 5 bases, and 15 bases separated the two germline ends. The CDR3 reads CASSPRPTGYGYTF. The CDR3 DNA follows: TGTGCCAGCAGTCCCCGACCCACAGGGTATGGCTACACCTTC.

The sample holds many counts of this clonotype. No conserved phenylalanine or tryptophan is present at the end of the CDR3, so a read error is the likely explanation. The limits of the CDR3 on the DNA are not certain, so only TCRdb's listed CDR3 is given. The chain employs TRBV4-2 and TRBJ1-4. Per germline, CDR1 LGHNA and CDR2 YNFKEQ. The CDR3 is 9 residues long, counting both termini. CDR3 protein: CASSQDPSV.

J is TRBJ2-6 and V is TRBV24-1, with a tentative D call TRBD2 (6 bases). V was trimmed by 5 bases and J by 2 bases, leaving 12 bases between them. This CDR3 is built from 16 residues. Per germline, CDR1 KGHDR and CDR2 SFDVKD. The CDR3 sequence is CATSARGTTGANVLTF. Written as DNA, the CDR3 is TGTGCCACCAGTGCCCGGGGGACGACTGGGGCCAACGTCCTGACTTTC.

This clonotype came up a few times. The rearrangement links TRBV6-6 to TRBJ1-3; 7 nucleotides line up with TRBD1. Trimming took 4 bases from V and 0 from J; bases not matched to a gene: 6. CDR3 size: 16 residues. Germline CDR1 and CDR2: MNHNY and SVGAGI (reference sequence). The CDR3: CASSLGGPDSGNTIYF. The DNA for the CDR3 is TGTGCCAGCAGTTTAGGGGGCCCCGACTCTGGAAACACCATATATTTT.

Ten or more counts support this clonotype. V usage is TRBV7-2 and J usage is TRBJ1-2; D is perhaps TRBD1 (6 bases). The V gene's germline CDR1 is SGHTA and CDR2 FQGNSA. Trimming shortened V by 5 bases and J by 10 bases, and 11 bases separated the two germline ends. This CDR3 is built from 11 residues. In DNA form, the CDR3 reads TGTGCCAGCAGCCACAGGGTGCCCTACACCTTC. It specifies CASSHRVPYTF.

On this clonotype: A much larger clone differs by one base, so this may be a read error. The chain uses TRBV13 and TRBJ1-2; D unresolved. The germline V gene encodes CDR1 PRHDT and CDR2 FYEKMQ (reference sequence). The CDR3 totals 11 residues. CDR3 sequence reads: CASSLIPGHTF. CDR3 in DNA: TGTGCCAGCAGCTTAATTCCTGGCCACACCTTC.

The chain recombines TRBV20-1 with TRBJ2-3; 7 bases are a match to TRBD2. Germline assignment: CDR1 DFQATT and CDR2 SNEGSKA (reference sequence). CDR3 length: 13 residues. The V and J ends lost 6 bases and 3 bases, in that order; junction bases with no gene match: 6. The CDR3 protein is CSARTRSTDTQYF. The CDR3 nucleotides are TGCAGTGCCCGGACTAGATCTACAGATACGCAGTATTTT.

A word on this clonotype: A much larger clonotype is one base distant, so this may be a read error. The rearrangement uses TRBV11-2 and TRBJ2-5; TRBD2 aligns across 11 bases. CDR3 length equals 15 residues. Germline values: CDR1 SGHAT, CDR2 FQNNGV. In nucleotides, the CDR3 is TGTACCAGCCAAACTAGCGGGAGTTACCAAGAGACCCAGTACTTC. This encodes CTSQTSGSYQETQYF.